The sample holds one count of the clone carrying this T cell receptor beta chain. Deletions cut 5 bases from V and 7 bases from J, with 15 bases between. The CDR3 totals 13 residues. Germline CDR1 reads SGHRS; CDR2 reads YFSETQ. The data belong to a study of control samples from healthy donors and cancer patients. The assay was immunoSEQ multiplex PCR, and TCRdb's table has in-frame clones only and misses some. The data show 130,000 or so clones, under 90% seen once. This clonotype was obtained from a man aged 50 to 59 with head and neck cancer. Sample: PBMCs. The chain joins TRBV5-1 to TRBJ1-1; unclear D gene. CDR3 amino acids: CASSSTNGYEAFF. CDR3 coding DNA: TGCGCCAGCAGTTCCACCAACGGGTATGAAGCTTTCTTT.